This T cell receptor (beta chain) derives from a study of T cell changes during pregnancy in multiple sclerosis. Repertoires were generated with immunoSEQ multiplex PCR, while TCRdb's copy carries only in-frame clones and drops some. The table records 55,000 to 70,000 clones, 92% of them present only once. The CDR3 has 14 amino acids. V lost 8 bases and J 2 bases, leaving 12 bases between the germline ends. The germline V gene has CDR1 SNHLY and CDR2 FYNNEI. The specimen comprised peripheral blood, sampled in the second trimester of pregnancy. This chain links TRBV2 with TRBJ1-4; the D is unclear. The TCR was taken from a female donor in good health, enrolled as a control in a pregnancy study. For the CDR3, the DNA is TGTGCCAGCGGCCCAGATCGCACTAATGAAAAACTGTTTTTT. As protein: CASGPDRTNEKLFF.